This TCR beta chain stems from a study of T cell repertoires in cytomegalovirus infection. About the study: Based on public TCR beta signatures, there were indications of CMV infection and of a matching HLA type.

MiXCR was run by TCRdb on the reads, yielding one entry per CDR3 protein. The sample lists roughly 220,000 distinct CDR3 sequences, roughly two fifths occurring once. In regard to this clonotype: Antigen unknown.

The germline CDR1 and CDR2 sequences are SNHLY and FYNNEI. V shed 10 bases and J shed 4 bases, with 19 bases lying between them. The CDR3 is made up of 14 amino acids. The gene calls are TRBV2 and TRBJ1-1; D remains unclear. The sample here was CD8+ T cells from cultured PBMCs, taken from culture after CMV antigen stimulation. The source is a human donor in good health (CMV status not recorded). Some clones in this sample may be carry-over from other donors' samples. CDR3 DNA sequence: TGTGCCACCCCCTCTTTCGCCGGGAGCACTGAAGCTTTCTTT. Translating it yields CATPSFAGSTEAFF.